What follows are 23 T cell receptor beta chains derived from one specimen sequenced in a study of control samples from healthy donors and cancer patients. Using immunoSEQ multiplex PCR, the repertoire was profiled, and TCRdb retains in-frame clones only, with some absent. In the table there are tens of thousands of clones, 70% to 90% of which are singletons. Sequenced input: PBMCs. These receptors were collected from a woman aged 60 to 75 with head and neck cancer.

V and J are TRBV27 and TRBJ2-5; D possibly corresponds to TRBD1 (6 bases). The germline V gene has CDR1 MNHEY and CDR2 SMNVEV (reference sequence). V shed 4 bases and J shed 1 base, with 10 bases lying between them. The CDR3 is 14 amino acids. Written as DNA, the CDR3 is TGTGCCAGCAGTTCGATCAGGGGCCAAGAGACCCAGTACTTC. As protein: CASSSIRGQETQYF.

J is TRBJ2-1 and V is TRBV18, with D possibly being TRBD1 (5 bases). The germline V and J ends were trimmed by 2 bases and 15 bases, with 17 bases remaining between them. This CDR3 spans 13 amino acids. Germline CDR1 is KGHSH and CDR2 is LQKENI. The CDR3 is CASSPVVVQGSFF. CDR3 bases: TGTGCCAGCTCACCAGTGGTCGTGCAGGGTTCGTTCTTC. The full variable domain, its missing parts supplied by reference TRBV18 and TRBJ2-1, is NAGVMQNPRHLVRRRGQEARLRCSPMKGHSHVYWYRQLPEEGLKFMVYLQKENIIDESGMPKERFSAEFPKEGPSILRIQQVVRGDSAAYFCASSPVVVQGSFFGPGTRLTVL.

The gene calls are TRBV4-1 and TRBJ2-3; D ambiguous. The ends were cut back, 0 bases at V and 5 bases at J, with 6 bases in the middle. Per germline, CDR1 MGHRA and CDR2 YSYEKL. This CDR3 contains 13 residues. This CDR3 is CASSQDRGDTQYF. The CDR3 DNA is TGCGCCAGCAGCCAAGATCGCGGAGATACGCAGTATTTT.

The CDR3 protein is CAWSAGPTEQFF. Written as DNA, the CDR3 is TGTGCCTGGAGCGCAGGCCCTACTGAGCAGTTCTTC. This chain joins TRBV30 and TRBJ2-1; unclear D gene. The V end was cut by 3 bases, the J end by 9 bases, with 12 bases between. The V gene's germline CDR1 is GTSNPN and CDR2 SVGIG (reference sequence). The CDR3 loop spans 12 amino acids.

The CDR3 region is CASSLFGNVLYNEQFF. Here the CDR3 DNA reads TGTGCCAGCAGCTTGTTTGGAAACGTCCTCTACAATGAGCAGTTCTTC. The chain employs TRBV5-4 and TRBJ2-1; D is undetermined. The CDR3 consists of 16 residues. V was clipped by 1 base and J by 3 bases, with 14 bases between them. The V gene's germline CDR1 is SGHNT and CDR2 YYREEE (reference sequence).

This rearrangement joins TRBV29-1 to TRBJ2-1, with D maybe TRBD1 (6 bases). V was cut by 5 bases and J by 6 bases, with 11 bases left in between. In germline, CDR1 is SQVTM, CDR2 ANQGSEA. The CDR3 length is 12 residues. CDR3 amino acids: CSVLGGANEQFF. The CDR3 nucleotides are TGCAGCGTTTTAGGGGGTGCCAATGAGCAGTTCTTC.

The V and J genes are TRBV5-4 and TRBJ1-1; D not resolved. The CDR3 has 13 residues. Germline CDR1 and CDR2: SGHNT and YYREEE (reference sequence). V lost 2 bases and J 1 base, leaving 6 bases between the germline ends. The CDR3 sequence: CASSFGGNTEAFF. As DNA, the CDR3 is TGTGCCAGCAGCTTCGGCGGGAACACTGAAGCTTTCTTT.

This chain uses TRBV5-1 with TRBJ2-5, with D perhaps matching TRBD1 (6 bases). The CDR3 contains 15 residues. Between the trimmed V and J ends, which lost 1 base and 2 bases, there was a span of 12 bases. The germline V gene has CDR1 SGHRS and CDR2 YFSETQ. The chain's CDR3 is CASSLQGPVQETQYF. DNA of the CDR3: TGCGCCAGCAGCTTGCAGGGGCCCGTTCAAGAGACCCAGTACTTC.

The chain has TRBV18 and TRBJ2-2, with D possibly being TRBD1 (5 bases). The V gene lost 6 bases and the J gene lost 5 bases, with 10 bases spanning the gap. Germline lookup yields CDR1 KGHSH and CDR2 LQKENI. CDR3 size: 13 residues. In nucleotides, the CDR3 is TGTGCCAGCTCCAGGGATGGTACCGGGGAGCTGTTTTTT. It encodes CASSRDGTGELFF.

The genes are TRBV5-4 and TRBJ2-3; D unresolved. This CDR3 region has 14 residues. Trimming left V 5 bases short and J 0 bases short, with 10 bases between. CDR1 and CDR2 (germline): SGHNT, YYREEE (reference sequence). Here the CDR3 DNA reads TGTGCCAGCAGAGTAAGTTCTAGCACAGATACGCAGTATTTT. It is translated as CASRVSSSTDTQYF.

The genes are TRBV11-2 and TRBJ2-4, with D perhaps TRBD1 (6 bases). The germline V gene has CDR1 SGHAT and CDR2 FQNNGV. The CDR3 is made up of 18 amino acids. The V gene lost 4 bases and the J gene lost 1 base, with 20 bases spanning the gap. The CDR3 reads CASSSQGQVRTAKNIQYF. DNA of the CDR3: TGTGCCAGCAGCTCTCAGGGGCAGGTAAGAACTGCCAAAAACATTCAGTACTTC.

The V and J genes are TRBV9 and TRBJ1-4; D is undetermined. This CDR3 has 14 residues. Germline assignment: CDR1 SGDLS and CDR2 YYNGEE. Trimming cost V 2 bases and J 8 bases, with 13 bases left between them. The CDR3 protein is CASSVGPSKEKLFF. CDR3 DNA: TGTGCCAGCAGCGTTGGGCCTTCGAAGGAAAAACTGTTTTTT.

The gene calls are TRBV4-1 and TRBJ2-7; TRBD2 aligns across 13 bases. CDR3 length: 21 amino acids. CDR1 MGHRA and CDR2 YSYEKL come from the germline V gene. Trimming at V came to 3 bases and at J to 10 bases, leaving 27 bases not matched to a gene. The CDR3 nucleotides are TGCGCCAGCAGCCACCCAGGTGGACGGAGTAGACTAGCGGGAGGACCAATAAGCCAGTACTTC. Protein sequence: CASSHPGGRSRLAGGPISQYF.

This clone was seen a handful of times. This CDR3 is also generated by other DNA sequences in the sample. V gene TRBV27 combines with J gene TRBJ1-5; D is unclear. This CDR3 has 14 residues. V lost 0 bases, J lost 3 bases, and 6 bases lay in between. Germline values: CDR1 MNHEY, CDR2 SMNVEV (reference sequence). The CDR3 DNA is TGTGCCAGCAGTTTATCAGGGTTCAATCAGCCCCAGCATTTT. Encoded protein: CASSLSGFNQPQHF.

In its sample, this clone was seen once. This rearrangement joins TRBV9 to TRBJ2-7; 11 bases align to TRBD2. Germline CDR1 is SGDLS and CDR2 is YYNGEE. V trimming: 3 bases; J trimming: 6 bases; junction bases outside the gene matches: 14. The CDR3 sequence is 17 residues long. CDR3 in amino acids: CASSATPLAGDGGEQYF. The CDR3 bases are TGTGCCAGCAGCGCGACTCCACTAGCGGGAGACGGGGGCGAGCAGTACTTC.

This chain connects TRBV10-1 to TRBJ2-2, with D maybe TRBD2 (5 bases). Trimming removed 7 bases from V and 1 base from J, with 10 bases in between. Germline V gives CDR1 WNHNN, CDR2 SYGVQD (reference sequence). This CDR3 is built from 14 residues. CDR3 loop: CASTLSVNTGELFF. The DNA of the CDR3 is TGCGCCAGCACCCTTAGCGTGAACACCGGGGAGCTGTTTTTT.

The chain links TRBV12-5 to TRBJ1-2, with 8 bases fitting TRBD1. Trimming removed 6 bases from V and 4 bases from J; junction bases left unmatched: 4. The CDR3 sequence is 13 residues long. The germline gives CDR1 LGHNT, CDR2 FRNRAP. The CDR3 region is CASGPTGGYGYTF. CDR3 bases: TGTGCTAGTGGGCCAACAGGGGGCTATGGCTACACCTTC.

V usage is TRBV28 and J usage is TRBJ2-5; the D is unclear. Trimming left V 1 base short and J 5 bases short, with 5 bases between. The CDR3 consists of 12 residues. The germline V gene has CDR1 MDHEN and CDR2 SYDVKM. The CDR3 is CASSLYPETQYF. The DNA of the CDR3 is TGTGCCAGCAGTTTATACCCTGAGACCCAGTACTTC. The variable domain in full, with the rest retrieved from reference TRBV28 and TRBJ2-5, is DVKVTQSSRYLVKRTGEKVFLECVQDMDHENMFWYRQDPGLGLRLIYFSYDVKMKEKGDIPEGYSVSREKKERFSLILESASTNQTSMYLCASSLYPETQYFGPGTRLLVL.

This chain joins TRBV6-5 and TRBJ1-2; 9 positions match TRBD1. The V gene end was trimmed by 5 bases and the J gene end by 6 bases; junction bases not matched to a gene: 7. This CDR3 comprises 14 residues. The germline CDR1 and CDR2 sequences are MNHEY and SVGAGI. CDR3 nucleotides: TGTGCCAGCAGTCCCACAGGGGGCGAGAATGGCTACACCTTC. It encodes CASSPTGGENGYTF.

The chain joins TRBV11-2 to TRBJ2-1, with unresolved D. This CDR3 is 14 amino acids long. Germline assignment: CDR1 SGHAT and CDR2 FQNNGV. The V gene lost 1 base and the J gene lost 3 bases, with 7 bases spanning the gap. CDR3 residues: CASSLGGSYNEQFF. The DNA of the CDR3 is TGTGCCAGCAGCTTAGGCGGAAGCTACAATGAGCAGTTCTTC. Looking up the rest from reference TRBV11-2 and TRBJ2-1 gives the full variable domain: EAGVAQSPRYKIIEKRQSVAFWCNPISGHATLYWYQQILGQGPKLLIQFQNNGVVDDSQLPKDRFSAERLKGVDSTLKIQPAKLEDSAVYLCASSLGGSYNEQFFGPGTRLTVL.

In this sample, this clone turned up once. The V and J genes are TRBV3-1 (or the pseudogene TRBV3-2) and TRBJ2-3, with 14 bases that match TRBD2. V was clipped by 0 bases and J by 0 bases; unmatched bases: 5. Germline CDR1 reads LGHDT; CDR2 reads YNNKEL (reference sequence). This CDR3 has 19 residues. The CDR3 coding sequence is TGTGCCAGCAGCCAAGATAGGGGACTAGCGGGAGCGAGCACAGATACGCAGTATTTT. It yields the protein CASSQDRGLAGASTDTQYF.

The V and J genes are TRBV6-5 and TRBJ1-2, with D possibly matching TRBD1 (5 bases). The CDR3 is 14 amino acids. Germline CDR1 reads MNHEY; CDR2 reads SVGAGI. Between the trimmed V and J ends, which lost 2 bases and 3 bases, there was a span of 10 bases. Written as DNA, the CDR3 is TGTGCCAGCAGTTACGAGGGACGGTACTATGGCTACACCTTC. Protein sequence: CASSYEGRYYGYTF.

This clone occurred once. The chain joins TRBV6-6 to TRBJ1-2; unclear D gene. Trimming left V 6 bases short and J 4 bases short, with 9 bases between. The CDR3 consists of 12 residues. Germline V gives CDR1 MNHNY, CDR2 SVGAGI (reference sequence). CDR3 in DNA: TGTGCCAGCAGCCTAGGGAGCTATGGCTACACCTTC. Protein: CASSLGSYGYTF.